Included here is one TCR beta chain sequence, with context. V lost 3 bases to trimming and J lost 0 bases, with 9 bases between them. Germline V gene sequence: CDR1 SEHNR, CDR2 FQNEAQ (reference sequence). The CDR3 is made up of 16 amino acids. These data originate in a study of blood T cell repertoires in COVID-19. Study-level background: From the United States, Italy and Spain came samples of acute and convalescent COVID-19. From T cells, B-cell-depleted T cells, or PBMCs came the material, which was cDNA or gDNA.

Source study methods: By means of reference gene primer amplification, nucleated cell counts were estimated. The data were produced by immunoSEQ multiplex PCR, yet TCRdb's version contains in-frame clones alone and is incomplete. V, J and clone size derive from that table, while D and trimming were established from the DNA sequence. The table has fewer than 250,000 clones, about 86% seen once. Source material: peripheral blood. The sequence derives from a man between 45 and 60 years old with active or convalescent COVID-19. The chain carries TRBV7-9 and TRBJ2-6; D unresolved. The CDR3 DNA is TGTGCCAGCAGCTTGGGCAGAAGCTCTGGGGCCAACGTCCTGACTTTC. Translating it yields CASSLGRSSGANVLTF.